The 5 T cell receptor beta chains below were found in one sample sequenced in a study of identical twins. TCRdb re-called the 5' RACE reads through MiXCR, storing one row per CDR3 protein. This repertoire shows 1.5 million to 2 million distinct CDR3 sequences, more than 30% found once; its top ten account for 0.25% to 0.3%. Sequences were obtained from cord blood. The receptors derive from a newborn girl in good health.

Concerning this clonotype: The germline gene is not matched at one end of the junction; a read error may be the cause. This chain uses TRBV12-3 or TRBV12-4 with TRBJ2-4; D is undetermined. The CDR3 spans 16 residues. DNA for the CDR3: TGTGCCAGCAGTCGTGTAGGTTTTAAAGCCAACAACATTCAGTACTTC. Translated: CASSRVGFKANNIQYF.

The table lists this clonotype with a few counts. The chain recombines TRBV28 with TRBJ2-4; a weak D match, TRBD1 (6 bases). Trimming removed 5 bases at V and 1 base at J, with 15 bases between. The CDR3 contains 16 residues. CDR1 and CDR2 (germline): MDHEN, SYDVKM. CDR3 region: CASSPGQYRAKNIQYF. DNA of the CDR3: TGTGCCAGCAGTCCCGGACAGTATAGGGCCAAAAACATTCAGTACTTC.

This clonotype was counted between two and nine times. J is TRBJ2-1 and V is TRBV7-2; D gene uncertain. Germline V gene lookup returns CDR1 SGHTA and CDR2 FQGNSA. There are 17 residues in the CDR3. V was trimmed by 5 bases and J by 1 base, leaving 18 bases between them. The CDR3 spells CASSTYHWSRSYNEQFF. In DNA form, the CDR3 reads TGTGCCAGCAGCACCTATCACTGGTCCCGTTCCTACAATGAGCAGTTCTTC.

The chain links TRBV7-9 to TRBJ2-1; TRBD2 aligns across 13 bases. Germline CDR1 reads SEHNR; CDR2 reads FQNEAQ (reference sequence). Losses at the gene ends were 10 bases for V and 5 bases for J; bases not matched to a gene: 2. The CDR3 totals 13 residues. This CDR3 is CATGTSGDNEQFF. The CDR3 DNA reads TGTGCCACCGGGACTAGCGGGGACAATGAGCAGTTCTTC.

J is TRBJ2-7 and V is TRBV5-1, with 10 bases fitting TRBD1. Germline values: CDR1 SGHRS, CDR2 YFSETQ. There are 15 residues in the CDR3. V shed 4 bases and J 2 bases; nucleotides not matched to a gene: 6. In DNA form, the CDR3 reads TGCGCCAGCAGCCAGCCGGGACAGGGGACCTACGAGCAGTACTTC. Translating gives CASSQPGQGTYEQYF.